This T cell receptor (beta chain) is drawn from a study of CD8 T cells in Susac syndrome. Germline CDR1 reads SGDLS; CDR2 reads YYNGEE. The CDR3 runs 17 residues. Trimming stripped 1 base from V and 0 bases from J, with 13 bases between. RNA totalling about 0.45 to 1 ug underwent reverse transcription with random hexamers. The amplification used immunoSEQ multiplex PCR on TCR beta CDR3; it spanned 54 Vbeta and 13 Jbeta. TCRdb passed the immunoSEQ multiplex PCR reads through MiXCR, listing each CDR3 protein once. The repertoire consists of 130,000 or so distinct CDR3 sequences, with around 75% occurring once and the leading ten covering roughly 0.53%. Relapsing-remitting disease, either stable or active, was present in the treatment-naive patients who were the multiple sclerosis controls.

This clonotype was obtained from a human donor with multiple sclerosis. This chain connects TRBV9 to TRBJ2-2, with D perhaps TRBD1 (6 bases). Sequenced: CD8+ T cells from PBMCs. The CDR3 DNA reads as TGTGCCAGCAGCGTAATACCCGAGGGGGCGAACACCGGGGAGCTGTTTTTT. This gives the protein CASSVIPEGANTGELFF.